The 18 T cell receptor beta chains in this list originate from one sample, sequenced in a study of shared clonotypes between healthy human individuals. The data were produced by immunoSEQ multiplex PCR, yet TCRdb's version contains in-frame clones alone and is incomplete. Of 2 million to 3 million clones in the sample, approximately 94% were seen once. The sample comprised naive CD4+ T cells from PBMCs. Noted subset: CD45RA+ positively selected. The receptors derive from a man aged 18 to 29 in good health. Some clones in this sample may be carry-over from other donors' samples.

CDR3 residues: CASLGTAVSWSNTEAFF. The CDR3 region has the DNA TGTGCCAGCTTGGGGACAGCGGTCTCCTGGTCGAACACTGAAGCTTTCTTT. J is TRBJ1-1 and V is TRBV2; 7 bases map to TRBD1. CDR1 and CDR2 (germline): SNHLY, FYNNEI. V was clipped by 8 bases and J by 1 base; unmatched bases: 16. The CDR3 is 17 residues long.

With regard to this clone: Within the sample, other DNA sequences also encode this same CDR3. The V and J genes are TRBV5-1 and TRBJ1-5, with a weak D call TRBD1 (6 bases). Germline CDR1 reads SGHRS; CDR2 reads YFSETQ. V gave up 0 bases and J gave up 1 base, with 8 bases separating them. The CDR3 has 15 residues. CDR3 sequence reads: CASSLEGGSNQPQHF. The CDR3 DNA follows: TGCGCCAGCAGCTTGGAAGGGGGAAGCAATCAGCCCCAGCATTTT.

Of note for this clone: Other DNA sequences in the sample encode the same CDR3. The V and J genes are TRBV18 and TRBJ2-5, with D maybe TRBD2 (6 bases). Trimming took off 6 bases at V and 5 bases at J, with 13 bases between the two ends. Germline CDR1 is KGHSH and CDR2 is LQKENI. The CDR3 sequence is 13 residues long. The DNA of the CDR3 is TGTGCCAGCTCCCCTGGAGGGTGGGAGACCCAGTACTTC. Translated, it gives CASSPGGWETQYF. Together with reference TRBV18 and TRBJ2-5, the CDR3 gives the full variable domain: NAGVMQNPRHLVRRRGQEARLRCSPMKGHSHVYWYRQLPEEGLKFMVYLQKENIIDESGMPKERFSAEFPKEGPSILRIQQVVRGDSAAYFCASSPGGWETQYFGPGTRLLVL.

The chain joins TRBV10-2 to TRBJ1-4, with TRBD1 matching 9 bases. Trimming took 5 bases from V and 8 from J; bases not matched to a gene: 9. CDR1 is WSHSY and CDR2 is SAAADI in the germline V gene. There are 15 residues in the CDR3. This chain's CDR3 is CASSRPGQGSEKLFF. DNA of the CDR3: TGCGCCAGCAGTCGTCCGGGACAGGGAAGCGAAAAACTGTTTTTT.

On this clone itself: The conserved closing phenylalanine or tryptophan is absent in this CDR3, likely reflecting a read error. The chain has TRBV28 and TRBJ1-2; no definite D call. Trimming took off 5 bases at V and 0 bases at J, with 13 bases between the two ends. Germline V gene data show CDR1 as MDHEN and CDR2 as SYDVKM. CDR3 size: 15 residues. The CDR3 region has the DNA TGTGCCAGCAGTACGAGCAACAGAGCTAACTATGGCTACACCTCC. Protein product: CASSTSNRANYGYTS.

Notes on this clone: This clone may be a read error of a much larger clone one base away. The same CDR3 is also encoded by other DNA sequences in this sample. The rearrangement uses TRBV6-1 and TRBJ1-2, with a possible D match to TRBD1 (5 bases). The CDR3 is 13 residues long. In germline, CDR1 is MNHNS, CDR2 SASEGT. V dropped 6 bases and J dropped 1 base, with 9 bases sitting between them. CDR3 nucleotides: TGTGCCAGCAGCGTTGACAGTAACTATGGCTACACCTTC. The encoded protein is CASSVDSNYGYTF.

V gene TRBV4-3 combines with J gene TRBJ2-7; D not certain. The CDR3 extends over 11 amino acids. Trimming left V 1 base short and J 6 bases short, with 4 bases between. Germline V lookup: CDR1 LGHNA, CDR2 YSLEER. This CDR3 is CASSQVAEQYF. CDR3 bases: TGCGCCAGCAGCCAAGTGGCCGAGCAGTACTTC.

In its sample, this clone was seen once. The genes are TRBV25-1 and TRBJ2-5; TRBD2 is a possible D gene (5 bases). Looked up from germline, CDR1 is MGHDK and CDR2 is SYGVNS. This CDR3 has 14 residues. V was trimmed by 1 base and J by 5 bases, leaving 11 bases between them. The CDR3 spells CASSESTGWETQYF. In DNA form, the CDR3 reads TGTGCCAGCAGTGAATCTACGGGGTGGGAGACCCAGTACTTC.

This clone was observed once. The chain employs TRBV21-1 and TRBJ2-7; the D segment call TRBD1 is taken from the table without a DNA check. TRBV21-1 is an annotated pseudogene. This CDR3 contains 15 residues. The CDR3 is CASSKVSDDTYEQYF. The CDR3 DNA follows: TGTGCCAGCAGCAAGGTTTCCGACGACACATACGAGCAGTACTTC.

The rearrangement uses TRBV10-3 and TRBJ2-1; D is undetermined. The CDR3 length is 13 residues. Trimming took 6 bases from V and 7 from J, leaving 13 bases between them. The germline V gene encodes CDR1 ENHRY and CDR2 SYGVKD. Written as DNA, the CDR3 is TGTGCCATCAGAGAACGTAGATATAATGAGCAGTTCTTC. Translated, it gives CAIRERRYNEQFF.

This chain uses TRBV28 with TRBJ2-7, with no clear D. The V gene's germline CDR1 is MDHEN and CDR2 SYDVKM. V was trimmed by 6 bases and J by 2 bases, leaving 20 bases between them. The CDR3 has 16 residues. CDR3 DNA: TGTGCCAGCAGAAAACCACTGAGCAGAGGTCCCTACGAGCAGTACTTC. As protein: CASRKPLSRGPYEQYF. Full variable domain (remainder filled in from reference TRBV28 and TRBJ2-7): DVKVTQSSRYLVKRTGEKVFLECVQDMDHENMFWYRQDPGLGLRLIYFSYDVKMKEKGDIPEGYSVSREKKERFSLILESASTNQTSMYLCASRKPLSRGPYEQYFGPGTRLTVT.

J is TRBJ1-2 and V is TRBV7-3; 7 bases map to TRBD1. V trimming: 2 bases; J trimming: 4 bases; junction bases outside the gene matches: 10. The germline V gene has CDR1 SGHTA and CDR2 FQGTGA. The CDR3 extends over 16 amino acids. The CDR3 loop reads CASSLGQETLVYGYTF. DNA for the CDR3: TGTGCCAGCAGCTTAGGACAGGAGACCCTTGTCTATGGCTACACCTTC.

The chain is built from TRBV7-8 and TRBJ1-5, with no clear D. Germline V gene data show CDR1 as SGHVS and CDR2 as FQNEAQ. CDR3 size: 15 residues. The V and J ends lost 1 base and 0 bases respectively, with 7 bases between them. CDR3 loop: CASSLEVSSNQPQHF. CDR3 in DNA: TGTGCCAGCAGCTTAGAAGTCAGTAGCAATCAGCCCCAGCATTTT.

The chain joins TRBV28 to TRBJ2-7; 7 positions agree with TRBD1. Germline CDR1 MDHEN, CDR2 SYDVKM. CDR3 length: 13 residues. The V gene end was trimmed by 10 bases and the J gene end by 7 bases; junction bases not matched to a gene: 13. The CDR3 bases are TGTGCCACCACCGGGACAGCTCCGGGTGAGCAGTACTTC. Its protein product is CATTGTAPGEQYF.

The chain joins TRBV7-9 to TRBJ1-3; D unresolved. Germline CDR1 reads SEHNR; CDR2 reads FQNEAQ (reference sequence). The length of the CDR3 is 13 residues. Trimming cost V 2 bases and J 4 bases, with 6 bases left between them. The CDR3: CASSLFTGNTIYF. DNA for the CDR3: TGTGCCAGCAGCTTATTCACGGGAAACACCATATATTTT. Supplemented by reference TRBV7-9 and TRBJ1-3, the full variable domain reads DTGVSQNPRHKITKRGQNVTFRCDPISEHNRLYWYRQTLGQGPEFLTYFQNEAQLEKSRLLSDRFSAERPKGSFSTLEIQRTEQGDSAMYLCASSLFTGNTIYFGEGSWLTVV.

The CDR3 is CASSLVTSGRYEQYF. CDR3 nucleotides: TGCGCCAGCAGCTTGGTGACTAGCGGGAGGTACGAGCAGTACTTC. This chain connects TRBV5-1 to TRBJ2-7, with TRBD2 identical over 13 bases. The CDR3 length is 15 residues. Germline CDR1 reads SGHRS; CDR2 reads YFSETQ. The V segment lost 0 bases and the J segment 4 bases; nucleotides outside the gene matches: 1.

The chain recombines TRBV7-2 with TRBJ2-5, with 7 bases identical to TRBD2. Germline-derived CDR1 and CDR2 are SGHTA and FQGNSA. The CDR3 has 16 residues. The J segment lost 4 bases and the V segment lost 2 bases, leaving 10 bases of the junction unmatched. The CDR3 region has the DNA TGTGCCAGCAGCTTAAGGGGACTGGGAGGGGCAGAGACCCAGTACTTC. Translation: CASSLRGLGGAETQYF.

The chain is built from TRBV15 and TRBJ2-5; a weak D match, TRBD2 (5 bases). The CDR3 is 17 residues long. Germline lookup yields CDR1 LNHNV and CDR2 YYDKDF (reference sequence). Trimming removed 0 bases at V and 5 bases at J, with 19 bases between. CDR3 amino acids: CATSRDLGLLAHETQYF. DNA of the CDR3: TGTGCCACCAGCAGAGATCTGGGTCTTCTAGCACACGAGACCCAGTACTTC.